This entry lists 23 T cell receptor beta chains sequenced from one sample in a study of CXCR3-negative and CXCR3-positive naive CD8 T cells. Findings and limits, study-wide: The study found more hydrophobic TRB CDR3s in CXCR3-positive naive cells than in CXCR3-negative naive cells.

5' RACE that incorporated UMI labels was used to prepare the TRB cDNA libraries. TCRdb re-called the 5' RACE reads; every CDR3 protein appears as one record, without DNA. The sample totals about 150,000 distinct CDR3 sequences. These receptors have no known antigen. Sequencing was done on a sample of naive CXCR3+ CD8+ T cells from blood. Subset: CD45RO-CCR7+CD27+CD95- naive CD8+ T cells expressing CXCR3 (TNR3+). The receptors shown here come from a human donor in good health. Some clones in this sample may be carry-over from other donors' samples.

V usage is TRBV11-2 and J usage is TRBJ2-5; absent DNA, TCRdb's TRBD2 call cannot be checked. The germline V gene encodes CDR1 SGHAT and CDR2 FQNNGV. The CDR3 covers 14 residues. CDR3 loop: CASSPFGLDRTQYF.

J is TRBJ2-1 and V is TRBV7-9; TCRdb designates TRBD1, a call that cannot be tested without DNA. The CDR3 has 16 residues. The germline gives CDR1 SEHNR, CDR2 FQNEAQ (reference sequence). CDR3 protein: CASSQDGDRGYNEQFF.

The chain carries TRBV6-5 and TRBJ1-6. The CDR3 is 16 residues long. Germline V CDR1 and CDR2: MNHEY, SVGAGI. CDR3: CASSYSSSSYNSPLHF.

The chain links TRBV20-1 to TRBJ2-7; TCRdb reports TRBD1, a call that lacks DNA to check it against. The CDR3 length is 14 residues. CDR1 is DFQATT and CDR2 is SNEGSKA in the germline V gene (reference sequence). CDR3 residues: CSARGQILTYEQYF.

The genes are TRBV4-3 and TRBJ2-3; TCRdb proposes TRBD2, but this gene call is untestable without DNA. CDR1 is LGHNA, CDR2 YSLEER, per germline. CDR3 length: 18 residues. This chain's CDR3 is CASSQVWGPAGSTDTQYF.

This chain joins TRBV28 and TRBJ2-2; absent DNA, TCRdb's TRBD1 call cannot be checked. The germline V gene has CDR1 MDHEN and CDR2 SYDVKM. The CDR3 has 14 residues. CDR3 region: CASSFSGNTGELFF.

The rearrangement uses TRBV25-1 and TRBJ1-1; the D call from TCRdb, TRBD1, cannot be confirmed without DNA. Germline CDR1 reads MGHDK; CDR2 reads SYGVNS. This CDR3 is 14 amino acids long. CDR3 amino acids: CASSGGRGVTEAFF.

The chain has TRBV20-1 and TRBJ2-7. Germline V lookup: CDR1 DFQATT, CDR2 SNEGSKA (reference sequence). The CDR3 consists of 13 residues. CDR3 amino acids: CSARLGSSYEQYF.

CDR3 in amino acids: CASSIEGGFGGSSYNEQFF. The genes are TRBV19 and TRBJ2-1; the D gene TCRdb calls, TRBD2, cannot be checked with no DNA. This CDR3 is built from 19 residues. The V gene's germline CDR1 is LNHDA and CDR2 SQIVND (reference sequence).

This sequence joins TRBV24-1 and TRBJ2-1. This CDR3 contains 14 residues. Germline lookup yields CDR1 KGHDR and CDR2 SFDVKD. The CDR3 sequence: CATSDWSDLGEQFF.

The rearrangement joins TRBV15 to TRBJ2-7; lacking DNA, the TRBD2 call made by TCRdb goes unchecked. CDR1 and CDR2 from the germline V gene are LNHNV and YYDKDF (reference sequence). This CDR3 spans 14 amino acids. CDR3 protein: CATSSGLAPYEQYF.

This chain joins TRBV10-3 and TRBJ2-5; there is no DNA to check the TCRdb D call of TRBD1. Per the germline V gene, CDR1 is ENHRY and CDR2 is SYGVKD. The CDR3 is 14 amino acids. The CDR3 spells CAISESRPPETQYF.

The CDR3 sequence is CASSEDLAGGRNTQYF. V is TRBV6-1 and J is TRBJ2-3; the TCRdb call, TRBD2, lacks DNA for checking. Germline CDR1 is MNHNS and CDR2 is SASEGT. The CDR3 length is 16 residues.

This sequence joins TRBV7-9 and TRBJ1-1; TCRdb designates TRBD1, a call that cannot be tested without DNA. The CDR3 is 13 amino acids. The germline V gene encodes CDR1 SEHNR and CDR2 FQNEAQ (reference sequence). CDR3: CASRQTGHTEAFF.

The chain has TRBV5-6 and TRBJ2-5. The CDR3 runs to 13 residues. The germline CDR1 and CDR2 sequences are SGHDT and YYEEEE. CDR3 amino acids: CASSLGNGETQYF. The whole variable domain, filled in from reference TRBV5-6 and TRBJ2-5, reads DAGVTQSPTHLIKTRGQQVTLRCSPKSGHDTVSWYQQALGQGPQFIFQYYEEEERQRGNFPDRFSGHQFPNYSSELNVNALLLGDSALYLCASSLGNGETQYFGPGTRLLVL.

The chain combines TRBV5-1 with TRBJ2-1; TCRdb lists TRBD1, though no DNA is available to test this call. The germline gives CDR1 SGHRS, CDR2 YFSETQ. The CDR3 sequence is 14 residues long. CDR3 sequence reads: CASSLGARANEQFF. Supplemented by reference TRBV5-1 and TRBJ2-1, the full variable domain reads KAGVTQTPRYLIKTRGQQVTLSCSPISGHRSVSWYQQTPGQGLQFLFEYFSETQRNKGNFPGRFSGRQFSNSRSEMNVSTLELGDSALYLCASSLGARANEQFFGPGTRLTVL.

The chain links TRBV7-2 to TRBJ2-7; there is no DNA to check the TCRdb D call of TRBD2. The CDR3 consists of 15 residues. Germline loops: CDR1 SGHTA, CDR2 FQGNSA. The CDR3: CASSLGSLAGYEQYF.

The CDR3 loop reads CATSPRTGPNEKLFF. V gene TRBV9 combines with J gene TRBJ1-4; absent DNA, TCRdb's TRBD1 call cannot be checked. There are 15 residues in the CDR3. Germline V CDR1 and CDR2: SGDLS, YYNGEE.

The chain employs TRBV5-6 and TRBJ2-3. There are 15 residues in the CDR3. The germline CDR1 and CDR2 sequences are SGHDT and YYEEEE. CDR3 loop: CASSSPQHHPDTQYF.

The genes are TRBV25-1 and TRBJ1-5. Germline assignment: CDR1 MGHDK and CDR2 SYGVNS. The CDR3 is 15 amino acids. This CDR3 reads CASSESTWGNQPQHF. The full variable domain, rest sourced from reference TRBV25-1 and TRBJ1-5, is EADIYQTPRYLVIGTGKKITLECSQTMGHDKMYWYQQDPGMELHLIHYSYGVNSTEKGDLSSESTVSRIRTEHFPLTLESARPSHTSQYLCASSESTWGNQPQHFGDGTRLSIL.

The chain combines TRBV12-3 or TRBV12-4 with TRBJ2-2; TCRdb indicates TRBD2, and absent DNA this call remains unverified. The CDR3 totals 14 residues. CDR3 sequence: CASTPAVNTGELFF.

The rearrangement uses TRBV28 and TRBJ2-2; TCRdb gives TRBD1 as the D gene, but with no DNA this cannot be confirmed. The V gene's germline CDR1 is MDHEN and CDR2 SYDVKM. This CDR3 is built from 22 residues. The CDR3 here is CASSALSGSVITLATNTGELFF.

This chain connects TRBV6-2 or TRBV6-3 to TRBJ2-7; there is no DNA to check the TCRdb D call of TRBD2. CDR1 is MNHEY, CDR2 SVGEGT, per germline. CDR3 length equals 16 residues. This CDR3 reads CASSTFTLAGRYEQYF.